This entry lists 19 T cell receptor beta chains sequenced from one sample in a study of cytomegalovirus exposure and HLA in healthy donors. A multiplex PCR was run with 60 Vbeta primers and 13 Jbeta primers. Method: immunoSEQ multiplex PCR; TCRdb's copy keeps in-frame clones and lacks some. Among over 50,000 clones listed, about four fifths were seen once. Sequencing was carried out using PBMCs. These receptors all stem from a middle-aged man in good health and CMV-seronegative.

This clone was counted a few times. The CDR3 region is CASESHPGNTIYF. The DNA for the CDR3 is TGTGCCAGCGAGTCCCACCCTGGAAACACCATATATTTT. J is TRBJ1-3 and V is TRBV2; D gene unclear. Germline-derived CDR1 and CDR2 are SNHLY and FYNNEI. The CDR3 is 13 residues long. The V gene lost 8 bases and the J gene lost 2 bases, with 10 bases spanning the gap.

There are a few counts of this clone. The gene calls are TRBV6-5 and TRBJ1-1; weak D call: TRBD1 (5 bases). Germline V gene sequence: CDR1 MNHEY, CDR2 SVGAGI. V was pared by 4 bases and J by 1 base, with 13 bases between. This CDR3 is built from 15 residues. This CDR3 is CASSSRPTANTEAFF. CDR3 nucleotide sequence: TGTGCCAGCAGTTCCCGCCCGACAGCGAACACTGAAGCTTTCTTT.

This chain joins TRBV2 and TRBJ1-6; D uncertain. The V and J ends lost 3 bases and 1 base respectively, with 7 bases between them. CDR1 and CDR2 (germline): SNHLY, FYNNEI. The CDR3 is 15 amino acids. CDR3 in DNA: TGTGCCAGCAGTGATACGAGGTCCTATAATTCACCCCTCCACTTT. This codes for CASSDTRSYNSPLHF.

This clone was seen a single time. The J gene is TRBJ2-7, the V gene TRBV2, with 10 bases identical to TRBD2. This CDR3 spans 15 amino acids. CDR1 is SNHLY and CDR2 is FYNNEI in the germline V gene. The ends lost 4 bases at V and 2 bases at J; junction bases unmatched: 5. The CDR3 DNA sequence: TGTGCCAGCAGTGCTCAGCGGGGGGGAACCTACGAGCAGTACGTC. It codes for CASSAQRGGTYEQYV.

CDR3 in DNA: TGTGCCAGCTCACCAAGCCCTTTGGAGACCCAGTACTTC. Amino acids: CASSPSPLETQYF. The V gene is TRBV18, the J gene TRBJ2-5, with unresolved D. V lost 2 bases, J lost 5 bases, and 9 bases lay in between. Germline CDR1 KGHSH, CDR2 LQKENI. The CDR3 covers 13 residues.

The chain couples TRBV19 to TRBJ2-3; no clear D gene. Per the germline V gene, CDR1 is LNHDA and CDR2 is SQIVND (reference sequence). This CDR3 has 12 amino acids. Trimming removed 5 bases from V and 3 bases from J, with 6 bases in between. The CDR3 loop is CASSPQTDTQYF. The DNA of the CDR3 is TGTGCCAGTAGTCCACAAACAGATACGCAGTATTTT.

The J gene is TRBJ1-2, the V gene TRBV28, with 9 bases matching TRBD1. Germline loops: CDR1 MDHEN, CDR2 SYDVKM. V dropped 2 bases and J dropped 3; count of bases not matched to a gene: 7. The CDR3 consists of 16 residues. CDR3 DNA sequence: TGTGCCAGCAGTTTAACCGGGACAGGGTCGTACTATGGCTACACCTTC. Its translation: CASSLTGTGSYYGYTF.

V and J are TRBV7-2 and TRBJ1-1; TRBD1 matches at 9 bases. After removal of 1 base from V and 1 base from J, the junction contained 4 bases not matched to a gene. Per the germline V gene, CDR1 is SGHTA and CDR2 is FQGNSA. The CDR3 has 16 residues. The chain's CDR3 is CASSLVSTGGNTEAFF. The CDR3 nucleotides read TGTGCCAGCAGCTTAGTGTCGACAGGGGGGAACACTGAAGCTTTCTTT. Looking up the rest from reference TRBV7-2 and TRBJ1-1 gives the full variable domain: GAGVSQSPSNKVTEKGKDVELRCDPISGHTALYWYRQSLGQGLEFLIYFQGNSAPDKSGLPSDRFSAERTGGSVSTLTIQRTQQEDSAVYLCASSLVSTGGNTEAFFGQGTRLTVV.

The genes are TRBV18 and TRBJ1-1; D unclear. Germline assignment: CDR1 KGHSH and CDR2 LQKENI. The CDR3 runs to 14 residues. Between the trimmed V and J ends, which lost 8 bases and 0 bases, there was a span of 13 bases. CDR3 sequence reads: CASHPQNMNTEAFF. The CDR3 DNA reads as TGTGCCAGCCATCCACAGAACATGAACACTGAAGCTTTCTTT.

The rearrangement joins TRBV7-8 to TRBJ1-2; 7 nucleotides line up with TRBD1. The CDR3 is made up of 17 amino acids. Trimming at V came to 0 bases and at J to 3 bases, leaving 10 bases not matched to a gene. Per the germline V gene, CDR1 is SGHVS and CDR2 is FQNEAQ. DNA for the CDR3: TGTGCCAGCAGCTTAGCATGGAAAGGGGGCATTCACTATGGCTACACCTTC. Translation: CASSLAWKGGIHYGYTF. The full variable domain, completed using reference TRBV7-8 and TRBJ1-2, is GAGVSQSPRYKVAKRGQDVALRCDPISGHVSLFWYQQALGQGPEFLTYFQNEAQLDKSGLPSDRFFAERPEGSVSTLKIQRTQQEDSAVYLCASSLAWKGGIHYGYTFGSGTRLTVV.

Only one count was recorded for this clone. This CDR3 reads CASSLVGAGGGLYGYTF. The DNA of the CDR3 is TGTGCCAGCAGCTTAGTTGGCGCAGGGGGCGGCCTCTATGGCTACACCTTC. The V call is TRBV7-2, the J call TRBJ1-2; 8 bases map to TRBD1. V shed 1 base and J 4 bases; nucleotides not matched to a gene: 11. CDR1 is SGHTA, CDR2 FQGNSA, per germline. The CDR3 has 17 residues.

The chain combines TRBV28 with TRBJ2-2; tentatively, D is TRBD2 (6 bases). The V end was cut by 6 bases, the J end by 3 bases, with 11 bases between. Germline-derived CDR1 and CDR2 are MDHEN and SYDVKM. The CDR3 contains 14 residues. CDR3 in DNA: TGTGCCAGCAGCCGGCGGGGATACACCGGGGAGCTGTTTTTT. Its translation is CASSRRGYTGELFF.

The CDR3 loop reads CASSRLEREKLFF. CDR3 DNA sequence: TGCGCCAGCAGCCGCCTGGAGAGGGAAAAACTGTTTTTT. The chain joins TRBV4-1 to TRBJ1-4; D gene ambiguous. Per the germline V gene, CDR1 is MGHRA and CDR2 is YSYEKL. The CDR3 is made up of 13 amino acids. Trimming shortened V by 4 bases and J by 8 bases, and 11 bases separated the two germline ends.

The V gene is TRBV6-5, the J gene TRBJ1-6, with 9 bases identical to TRBD1. The germline CDR1 and CDR2 sequences are MNHEY and SVGAGI. With 4 bases clipped from V and 4 bases from J, the junction kept 5 bases outside the gene matches. There are 16 residues in the CDR3. The CDR3 DNA reads as TGTGCCAGCAGTTCACACAGGGGGCGTTATAATTCACCCCTCCACTTT. Translation: CASSSHRGRYNSPLHF.

The chain is built from TRBV6-5 and TRBJ1-1; D unresolved. V was trimmed by 2 bases and J by 8 bases, leaving 18 bases between them. The CDR3 is made up of 15 amino acids. Germline V gives CDR1 MNHEY, CDR2 SVGAGI. Written as DNA, the CDR3 is TGTGCCAGCAGTTACGCTCAATCTCGCGGCGCCGAAGCTTTCTTT. This sequence encodes CASSYAQSRGAEAFF.

V gene TRBV19 combines with J gene TRBJ2-3, with no clear D. V was shortened by 2 bases and J by 4 bases, with 10 bases between the two germline ends. There are 14 residues in the CDR3. In germline, CDR1 is LNHDA, CDR2 SQIVND (reference sequence). The CDR3 nucleotides read TGTGCCAGTAGTATATCTAGATCCTCAGATACGCAGTATTTT. Protein: CASSISRSSDTQYF. The full variable domain, rest sourced from reference TRBV19 and TRBJ2-3, is DGGITQSPKYLFRKEGQNVTLSCEQNLNHDAMYWYRQDPGQGLRLIYYSQIVNDFQKGDIAEGYSVSREKKESFPLTVTSAQKNPTAFYLCASSISRSSDTQYFGPGTRLTVL.

The CDR3 DNA reads as TGTGCCAGCAGCCCTCAGGTCGGGGTGCAGTACGTC. Protein sequence: CASSPQVGVQYV. The chain recombines TRBV6-6 with TRBJ2-7; D may be TRBD2 (5 bases). Trimming removed 6 bases at V and 9 bases at J, with 15 bases between. CDR1 is MNHNY, CDR2 SVGAGI, per germline (reference sequence). The CDR3 runs to 12 residues.

The chain couples TRBV29-1 to TRBJ2-5; TRBD2 might be the D (6 bases). Per the germline V gene, CDR1 is SQVTM and CDR2 is ANQGSEA. V was shortened by 2 bases and J by 7 bases, with 20 bases between the two germline ends. CDR3 length equals 15 residues. The CDR3 nucleotides read TGCAGCGTTGAACCAGAAAGGGTGGGACTTGGGACCCAGTACTTC. Protein product: CSVEPERVGLGTQYF.

The chain carries TRBV5-6 and TRBJ1-2; D might be TRBD1 (5 bases). The CDR3 is made up of 14 amino acids. The germline gives CDR1 SGHDT, CDR2 YYEEEE. Trimming took off 2 bases at V and 4 bases at J, with 12 bases between the two ends. The CDR3 here is CASSLQVPSYGYTF. In DNA form, the CDR3 reads TGTGCCAGCAGCTTACAGGTTCCCTCCTATGGCTACACCTTC.